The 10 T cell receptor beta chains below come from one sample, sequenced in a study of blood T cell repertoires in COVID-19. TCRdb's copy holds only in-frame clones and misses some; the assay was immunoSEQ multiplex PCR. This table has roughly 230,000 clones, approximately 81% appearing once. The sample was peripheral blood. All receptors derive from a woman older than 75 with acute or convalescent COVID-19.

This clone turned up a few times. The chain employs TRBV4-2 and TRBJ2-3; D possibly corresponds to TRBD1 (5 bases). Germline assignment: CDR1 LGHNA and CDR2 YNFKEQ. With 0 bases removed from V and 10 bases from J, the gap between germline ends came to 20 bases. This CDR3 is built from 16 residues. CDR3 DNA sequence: TGTGCCAGCAGCCAAGAGTTGGGGCTACCGAACGAACCGCAGTATTTT. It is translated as CASSQELGLPNEPQYF.

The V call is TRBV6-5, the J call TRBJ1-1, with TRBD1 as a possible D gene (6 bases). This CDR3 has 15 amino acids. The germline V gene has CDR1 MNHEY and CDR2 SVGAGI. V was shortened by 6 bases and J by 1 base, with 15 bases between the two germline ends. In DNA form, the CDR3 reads TGTGCCAGCAGGGACTGGGACACCCAGAACACTGAAGCTTTCTTT. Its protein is CASRDWDTQNTEAFF.

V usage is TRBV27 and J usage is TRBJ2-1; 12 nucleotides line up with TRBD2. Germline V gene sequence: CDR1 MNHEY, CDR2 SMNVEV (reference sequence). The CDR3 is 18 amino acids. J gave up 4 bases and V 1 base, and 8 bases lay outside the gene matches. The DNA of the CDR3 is TGTGCCAGCAGTTTATGGGAGACTAGCGGGGGATTATACAATGAGCAGTTCTTC. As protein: CASSLWETSGGLYNEQFF.

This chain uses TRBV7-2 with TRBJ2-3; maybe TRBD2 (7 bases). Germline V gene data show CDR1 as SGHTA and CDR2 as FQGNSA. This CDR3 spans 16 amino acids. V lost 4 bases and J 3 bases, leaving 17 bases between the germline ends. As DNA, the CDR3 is TGTGCCAGCAGCTCGATACTACAGGGAGGGACAGATACGCAGTATTTT. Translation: CASSSILQGGTDTQYF.

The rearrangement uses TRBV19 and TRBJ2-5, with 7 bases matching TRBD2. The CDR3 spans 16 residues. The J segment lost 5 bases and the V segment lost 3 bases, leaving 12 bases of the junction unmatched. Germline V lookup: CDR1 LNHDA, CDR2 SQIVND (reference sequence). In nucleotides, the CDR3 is TGTGCCAGTAGTATCGGGTGGACTCGCGGGAGTGAGACCCAGTACTTC. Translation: CASSIGWTRGSETQYF.

For the CDR3, the DNA is TGTGCCATCAGTGAGCTGAGACAGGGCCAAGAGACCCAGTACTTC. Its protein is CAISELRQGQETQYF. The chain links TRBV10-3 to TRBJ2-5, with TRBD1 identical over 7 bases. The germline gives CDR1 ENHRY, CDR2 SYGVKD. V dropped 2 bases and J dropped 1; count of bases not matched to a gene: 4. The CDR3 length is 15 residues.

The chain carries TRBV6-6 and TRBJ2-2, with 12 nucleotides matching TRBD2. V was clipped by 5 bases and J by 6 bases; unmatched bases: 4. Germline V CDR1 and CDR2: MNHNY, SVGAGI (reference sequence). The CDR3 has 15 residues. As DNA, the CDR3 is TGTGCCAGCAGTGGCCTAGCGGGGGGGTCCGGGGAGCTGTTTTTT. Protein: CASSGLAGGSGELFF.

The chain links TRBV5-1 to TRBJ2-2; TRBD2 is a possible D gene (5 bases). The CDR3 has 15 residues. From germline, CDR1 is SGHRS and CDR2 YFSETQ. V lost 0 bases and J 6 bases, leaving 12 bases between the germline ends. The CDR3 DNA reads TGCGCCAGCAGCTTGGCGGCTAGCAACTCCGGGGAGCTGTTTTTT. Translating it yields CASSLAASNSGELFF.

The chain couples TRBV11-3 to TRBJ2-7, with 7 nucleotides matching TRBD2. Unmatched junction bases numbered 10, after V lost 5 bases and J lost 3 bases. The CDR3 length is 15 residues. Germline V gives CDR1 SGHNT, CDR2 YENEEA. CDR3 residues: CASSPRVGGDYEQYF. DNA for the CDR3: TGTGCCAGCAGCCCTAGGGTTGGGGGGGACTACGAGCAGTACTTC. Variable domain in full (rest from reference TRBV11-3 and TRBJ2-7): EAGVVQSPRYKIIEKKQPVAFWCNPISGHNTLYWYLQNLGQGPELLIRYENEEAVDDSQLPKDRFSAERLKGVDSTLKIQPAELGDSAVYLCASSPRVGGDYEQYFGPGTRLTVT.

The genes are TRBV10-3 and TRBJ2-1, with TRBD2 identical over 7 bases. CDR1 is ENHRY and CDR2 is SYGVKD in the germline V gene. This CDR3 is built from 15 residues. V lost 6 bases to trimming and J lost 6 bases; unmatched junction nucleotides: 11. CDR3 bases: TGTGCCATCAGCCCCGGGACTAAGATCAGCAATGAGCAGTTCTTC. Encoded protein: CAISPGTKISNEQFF.